These T cell receptor beta chains were read from a single sample in a study of cytomegalovirus exposure and HLA in healthy donors. TCRdb's table, derived via immunoSEQ multiplex PCR, lists solely in-frame clones and lacks some. The sample holds some 130,000 clones, roughly three quarters seen once. The sequenced sample was PBMCs. Source of these receptors: a man aged 25 to 40 in good health and CMV-seronegative. CDR3s include the opening cysteine and the closing phenylalanine or tryptophan. D genes are given only for firm matches. Not every row has a clone size; where given, it reads once, few, many or a size class.

len: 13
v_gene: TRBV19
abundance: NA
d_gene: NA
j_gene: TRBJ2-3
CDR3aa: CATAGRAIDTQYF
CDR3nt: TGTGCTACAGCCGGCAGGGCGATAGATACGCAGTATTTT

len: 13
v_gene: TRBV30
abundance: NA
d_gene: NA
j_gene: TRBJ2-7
CDR3aa: CAFRRDRPYEQYF
CDR3nt: TGTGCCTTCAGGCGCGACAGACCCTACGAGCAGTACTTC

len: 17
v_gene: TRBV10-3
abundance: NA
d_gene: NA
j_gene: TRBJ1-5
CDR3aa: CATSSGGGVLSNQPQHF
CDR3nt: TGTGCCACTTCATCGGGGGGCGGGGTATTGAGCAATCAGCCCCAGCATTTT

len: 16
v_gene: TRBV15
abundance: once
d_gene: NA
j_gene: TRBJ1-1
CDR3aa: CATSRGANTRGAEAFF
CDR3nt: TGTGCCACCAGCAGGGGAGCCAACACTCGTGGGGCTGAAGCTTTCTTT

len: 15
v_gene: TRBV7-9
abundance: NA
d_gene: NA
j_gene: TRBJ1-2
CDR3aa: CASSPWDTFNYGYTF
CDR3nt: TGTGCCAGCAGCCCGTGGGACACCTTTAACTATGGCTACACCTTC

len: 11
v_gene: TRBV28
abundance: NA
d_gene: NA
j_gene: TRBJ2-7
CDR3aa: CASSPLYEQYF
CDR3nt: TGTGCCAGCAGCCCCCTCTACGAGCAGTACTTC

len: 12
v_gene: TRBV5-1
abundance: NA
d_gene: NA
j_gene: TRBJ2-5
CDR3aa: CASSAGPGTQYF
CDR3nt: TGCGCCAGCAGCGCGGGACCCGGGACCCAGTACTTC

len: 13
v_gene: TRBV11-2
abundance: NA
d_gene: NA
j_gene: TRBJ2-7
CDR3aa: CASSLGFADEQYF
CDR3nt: TGTGCCAGCAGCTTAGGGTTCGCGGACGAGCAGTACTTC

len: 14
v_gene: TRBV5-1
abundance: NA
d_gene: TRBD2
j_gene: TRBJ2-7
CDR3aa: CASKDGTRPYEQYF
CDR3nt: TGCGCCAGCAAGGACGGGACTAGGCCCTACGAGCAGTACTTC

len: 17
v_gene: TRBV2
abundance: NA
d_gene: TRBD2
j_gene: TRBJ2-2
CDR3aa: CASNVGTSGRASGELFF
CDR3nt: TGTGCCAGCAATGTCGGGACTAGCGGGAGGGCCAGCGGGGAGCTGTTTTTT

len: 13
v_gene: TRBV28
abundance: NA
d_gene: NA
j_gene: TRBJ1-6
CDR3aa: CASSPMRNSPLHF
CDR3nt: TGTGCCAGCAGCCCGATGCGTAATTCACCCCTCCACTTT

len: 14
v_gene: TRBV5-1
abundance: NA
d_gene: NA
j_gene: TRBJ1-5
CDR3aa: CASSLAGDNQPQHF
CDR3nt: TGCGCCAGCAGCTTGGCGGGGGACAATCAGCCCCAGCATTTT

len: 16
v_gene: TRBV9
abundance: NA
d_gene: TRBD2
j_gene: TRBJ2-3
CDR3aa: CASSPRSGREADTQYF
CDR3nt: TGTGCCAGCAGCCCCCGTAGCGGGAGAGAGGCAGATACGCAGTATTTT

len: 17
v_gene: TRBV13
abundance: few
d_gene: TRBD2
j_gene: TRBJ2-2
CDR3aa: CASSLLASGRYTGELFF
CDR3nt: TGTGCCAGCAGCTTATTGGCTAGCGGGAGGTACACCGGGGAGCTGTTTTTT

len: 13
v_gene: TRBV5-1
abundance: NA
d_gene: NA
j_gene: TRBJ2-7
CDR3aa: CASAGTLIYEQYF
CDR3nt: TGCGCCAGCGCCGGGACACTGATCTACGAGCAGTACTTC

len: 15
v_gene: TRBV10-1
abundance: NA
d_gene: TRBD2
j_gene: TRBJ2-5
CDR3aa: CASSERAGGQETQYF
CDR3nt: TGCGCCAGCAGTGAGCGGGCGGGGGGACAAGAGACCCAGTACTTC

len: 15
v_gene: TRBV28
abundance: NA
d_gene: NA
j_gene: TRBJ2-7
CDR3aa: CASRLDRMLSYEQYF
CDR3nt: TGTGCCAGCAGGTTAGACAGGATGCTTTCCTACGAGCAGTACTTC

len: 17
v_gene: TRBV2
abundance: few
d_gene: TRBD1
j_gene: TRBJ2-1
CDR3aa: CASSDRGTGGSYNEQFF
CDR3nt: TGTGCCAGCAGCGACCGGGGGACAGGGGGATCCTACAATGAGCAGTTCTTC

len: 14
v_gene: TRBV6-5
abundance: many
d_gene: NA
j_gene: TRBJ1-2
CDR3aa: CASSASLWGDGYTF
CDR3nt: TGTGCCAGCAGTGCATCGCTTTGGGGGGATGGCTACACCTTC

len: 16
v_gene: TRBV5-1
abundance: once
d_gene: NA
j_gene: TRBJ2-1
CDR3aa: CASSLVLADPMNEQFF
CDR3nt: TGCGCCAGCAGCTTGGTCTTAGCGGACCCCATGAATGAGCAGTTCTTC

len: 13
v_gene: TRBV9
abundance: NA
d_gene: TRBD1
j_gene: TRBJ1-2
CDR3aa: CASSVGDRHGYTF
CDR3nt: TGTGCCAGCAGCGTCGGGGACAGGCACGGCTACACCTTC

len: 14
v_gene: TRBV5-1
abundance: NA
d_gene: NA
j_gene: TRBJ1-2
CDR3aa: CASSPGLINYGYTF
CDR3nt: TGCGCCAGCAGCCCGGGACTTATTAACTATGGCTACACCTTC

len: 14
v_gene: TRBV11-2
abundance: NA
d_gene: TRBD1
j_gene: TRBJ1-2
CDR3aa: CASSRTGSSYGYTF
CDR3nt: TGTGCCAGCAGCCGGACAGGAAGCTCCTATGGCTACACCTTC

len: 12
v_gene: TRBV30
abundance: NA
d_gene: NA
j_gene: TRBJ2-7
CDR3aa: CAWSPVQGEQYF
CDR3nt: TGTGCCTGGAGTCCGGTCCAGGGGGAGCAGTACTTC

len: 15
v_gene: TRBV6-5
abundance: NA
d_gene: NA
j_gene: TRBJ1-1
CDR3aa: CASSFSGPWNTEAFF
CDR3nt: TGTGCCAGCAGTTTTTCAGGGCCGTGGAACACTGAAGCTTTCTTT

len: 16
v_gene: TRBV6-1
abundance: NA
d_gene: TRBD2
j_gene: TRBJ2-7
CDR3aa: CASSERAGGGSYEQYF
CDR3nt: TGTGCCAGCAGTGAAAGAGCGGGAGGGGGGTCCTACGAGCAGTACTTC

len: 13
v_gene: TRBV30
abundance: NA
d_gene: NA
j_gene: TRBJ2-6
CDR3aa: CASQNSGANVLTF
CDR3nt: TGTGCCTCCCAAAACTCTGGGGCCAACGTCCTGACTTTC

len: 16
v_gene: TRBV7-9
abundance: NA
d_gene: NA
j_gene: TRBJ2-7
CDR3aa: CASSDAVGQDAYEQYF
CDR3nt: TGTGCCAGCAGCGACGCAGTGGGGCAGGATGCCTACGAGCAGTACTTC

len: 15
v_gene: TRBV7-3
abundance: few
d_gene: TRBD1
j_gene: TRBJ2-2
CDR3aa: CASSSTGVGTGELFF
CDR3nt: TGTGCCAGCAGCTCGACAGGGGTTGGCACCGGGGAGCTGTTTTTT

len: 13
v_gene: TRBV27
abundance: NA
d_gene: NA
j_gene: TRBJ2-3
CDR3aa: CASSHRSTDTQYF
CDR3nt: TGTGCCAGCAGTCATAGAAGCACAGATACGCAGTATTTT

len: 14
v_gene: TRBV7-9
abundance: NA
d_gene: NA
j_gene: TRBJ1-2
CDR3aa: CASSLGQENSGYTF
CDR3nt: TGTGCCAGCAGCTTAGGACAGGAAAACTCTGGCTACACCTTC

len: 14
v_gene: TRBV12-5
abundance: NA
d_gene: NA
j_gene: TRBJ1-5
CDR3aa: CASGAEILNQPQHF
CDR3nt: TGTGCTAGTGGAGCGGAAATACTCAATCAGCCCCAGCATTTT

len: 15
v_gene: TRBV19
abundance: NA
d_gene: TRBD2
j_gene: TRBJ2-1
CDR3aa: CASSRLAGVENEQFF
CDR3nt: TGTGCCAGTAGTAGACTAGCGGGAGTGGAAAATGAGCAGTTCTTC

len: 15
v_gene: TRBV5-4
abundance: NA
d_gene: TRBD1
j_gene: TRBJ2-7
CDR3aa: CASSPWGQGVYEQYF
CDR3nt: TGTGCCAGCAGCCCCTGGGGACAGGGGGTCTACGAGCAGTACTTC

len: 16
v_gene: TRBV29-1
abundance: NA
d_gene: TRBD1
j_gene: TRBJ1-2
CDR3aa: CSVLGGTGGSNGGYTF
CDR3nt: TGCAGCGTTTTAGGGGGGACAGGGGGCTCAAATGGAGGCTACACCTTC

len: 12
v_gene: TRBV6-6
abundance: NA
d_gene: NA
j_gene: TRBJ1-2
CDR3aa: CASSPEGKRYTF
CDR3nt: TGTGCCAGCAGCCCGGAGGGTAAGCGCTACACCTTC

len: 16
v_gene: TRBV7-9
abundance: once
d_gene: NA
j_gene: TRBJ2-3
CDR3aa: CASSPKGIQLSDPQYF
CDR3nt: TGTGCCAGCAGCCCCAAGGGGATTCAATTGTCAGATCCGCAGTATTTT

len: 14
v_gene: TRBV11-2
abundance: NA
d_gene: NA
j_gene: TRBJ1-1
CDR3aa: CASSPTAGPLEAFF
CDR3nt: TGTGCCAGCAGCCCTACGGCAGGGCCCCTTGAAGCTTTCTTT

len: 17
v_gene: TRBV5-1
abundance: NA
d_gene: TRBD1
j_gene: TRBJ1-1
CDR3aa: CASSLLNPGQGGTEAFF
CDR3nt: TGCGCCAGCAGCCTTCTAAATCCTGGACAGGGTGGGACTGAAGCTTTCTTT

len: 21
v_gene: TRBV5-1
abundance: few
d_gene: TRBD2
j_gene: TRBJ2-3
CDR3aa: CASSLAPGSGRGQLFTDTQYF
CDR3nt: TGCGCCAGCAGCTTGGCCCCGGGTAGCGGGAGAGGTCAACTCTTCACAGATACGCAGTATTTT

len: 14
v_gene: TRBV13
abundance: few
d_gene: TRBD1
j_gene: TRBJ2-4
CDR3aa: CASSQGAFGNIQYF
CDR3nt: TGTGCCAGCAGCCAGGGGGCGTTCGGGAACATTCAGTACTTC

len: 13
v_gene: TRBV29-1
abundance: NA
d_gene: NA
j_gene: TRBJ2-2
CDR3aa: CSASPVTSGELFF
CDR3nt: TGCAGCGCCTCTCCGGTTACTTCCGGGGAGCTGTTTTTT

len: 16
v_gene: TRBV25-1
abundance: NA
d_gene: TRBD1
j_gene: TRBJ2-2
CDR3aa: CASSETQGADTGELFF
CDR3nt: TGTGCCAGCAGTGAAACACAGGGGGCGGACACCGGGGAGCTGTTTTTT

len: 15
v_gene: TRBV5-1
abundance: NA
d_gene: TRBD2
j_gene: TRBJ2-1
CDR3aa: CASSNSGSSYNEQFF
CDR3nt: TGCGCCAGCAGCAATAGCGGGAGCTCCTACAATGAGCAGTTCTTC

len: 11
v_gene: TRBV28
abundance: NA
d_gene: TRBD1
j_gene: TRBJ2-1
CDR3aa: CASRGQALWVF
CDR3nt: TGTGCCAGCAGGGGACAGGCCCTATGGGTCTTC

len: 16
v_gene: TRBV5-4
abundance: NA
d_gene: NA
j_gene: TRBJ2-5
CDR3aa: CASGLAPRGFQETQYF
CDR3nt: TGTGCCAGCGGCTTGGCCCCCAGGGGTTTTCAAGAAACCCAGTACTTC

len: 13
v_gene: TRBV7-9
abundance: NA
d_gene: NA
j_gene: TRBJ2-7
CDR3aa: CASSSLVAEEQYF
CDR3nt: TGTGCCAGCAGCTCCCTCGTGGCGGAGGAGCAGTACTTC

len: 13
v_gene: TRBV21-1
abundance: NA
d_gene: NA
j_gene: TRBJ2-7
CDR3aa: CASSRFPTYEQYF
CDR3nt: TGTGCCAGCAGCAGGTTCCCTACCTACGAGCAGTACTTC

len: 14
v_gene: TRBV6-5
abundance: NA
d_gene: NA
j_gene: TRBJ1-5
CDR3aa: CASSYLSGGQPQHF
CDR3nt: TGTGCCAGCAGTTACTTGAGTGGCGGTCAGCCCCAGCATTTT

len: 14
v_gene: TRBV6-1
abundance: NA
d_gene: TRBD2
j_gene: TRBJ2-3
CDR3aa: CASSSLAAPDTQYF
CDR3nt: TGTGCCAGCAGTTCACTAGCGGCACCAGATACGCAGTATTTT

len: 14
v_gene: TRBV5-1
abundance: once
d_gene: NA
j_gene: TRBJ1-1
CDR3aa: CASSLQGTGTEAFF
CDR3nt: TGCGCCAGCAGCTTGCAGGGAACGGGCACTGAAGCTTTCTTT

len: 13
v_gene: TRBV7-3
abundance: NA
d_gene: TRBD2
j_gene: TRBJ2-3
CDR3aa: CASQSGGGDTQYF
CDR3nt: TGTGCCAGCCAGTCGGGGGGGGGAGATACGCAGTATTTT

len: 15
v_gene: TRBV19
abundance: NA
d_gene: TRBD1
j_gene: TRBJ1-5
CDR3aa: CASTSGTGNNQPQHF
CDR3nt: TGTGCCAGTACATCCGGGACAGGGAACAATCAGCCCCAGCATTTT